These 20 T cell receptor beta chains were all obtained from the same sample, sequenced in a study of blood T cell repertoires in COVID-19. The repertoire was sequenced with immunoSEQ multiplex PCR; TCRdb's copy has only in-frame clones and lacks some. The table shows 200,000 to 250,000 clones, with 90% occurring only once. Sequencing input: peripheral blood. Every receptor here comes from a man between 25 and 39 years old with COVID-19, enrolled during active disease.

The chain combines TRBV27 with TRBJ2-1; maybe TRBD2 (6 bases). The CDR3 covers 14 residues. V lost 2 bases to trimming and J lost 8 bases, with 13 bases between them. Germline lookup yields CDR1 MNHEY and CDR2 SMNVEV (reference sequence). The CDR3 region is CASSLKERVYEQFF. The CDR3 coding sequence is TGTGCCAGCAGTTTAAAGGAGCGGGTTTATGAGCAGTTCTTC.

V usage is TRBV18 and J usage is TRBJ1-2; possibly TRBD1 for D (6 bases). This CDR3 spans 14 amino acids. Germline assignment: CDR1 KGHSH and CDR2 LQKENI. Trimming shortened V by 6 bases and J by 4 bases, and 15 bases separated the two germline ends. This CDR3 is CASSPTGNSYGYTF. CDR3 DNA sequence: TGTGCCAGCTCGCCTACAGGGAACAGCTATGGCTACACCTTC.

V usage is TRBV5-1 and J usage is TRBJ2-1; D perhaps matches TRBD2 (6 bases). CDR1 is SGHRS and CDR2 is YFSETQ in the germline V gene. The CDR3 spans 15 residues. V was trimmed by 1 base and J by 6 bases, leaving 14 bases between them. The CDR3 DNA is TGCGCCAGCAGCTTGACTAGCAGTTCGGTCAATGAGCAGTTCTTC. It encodes CASSLTSSSVNEQFF. Full variable domain (rest looked up from reference TRBV5-1 and TRBJ2-1): KAGVTQTPRYLIKTRGQQVTLSCSPISGHRSVSWYQQTPGQGLQFLFEYFSETQRNKGNFPGRFSGRQFSNSRSEMNVSTLELGDSALYLCASSLTSSSVNEQFFGPGTRLTVL.

The chain has TRBV6-4 and TRBJ1-2, with no clear D. The germline V and J ends were trimmed by 6 bases and 2 bases, with 10 bases remaining between them. Germline V lookup: CDR1 MRHNA, CDR2 SNTAGT. This CDR3 comprises 13 residues. DNA for the CDR3: TGTGCCAGCAGGCTGAACATGAACTATGGCTACACCTTC. Encoded protein: CASRLNMNYGYTF.

The chain has TRBV10-3 and TRBJ1-2, with D perhaps TRBD1 (5 bases). This CDR3 is built from 11 residues. The germline gives CDR1 ENHRY, CDR2 SYGVKD. Between the trimmed V and J ends, which lost 11 bases and 7 bases, there was a span of 14 bases. The CDR3 DNA follows: TGTGCCGCCCAGGGTATTCTTGGCTACACCTTC. This encodes CAAQGILGYTF.

The V gene is TRBV11-1, the J gene TRBJ1-1; maybe TRBD1 (5 bases). V dropped 0 bases and J dropped 2 bases, with 7 bases sitting between them. CDR3 size: 14 residues. Germline V lookup: CDR1 SGHAT, CDR2 FQDESV (reference sequence). The CDR3 nucleotides read TGTGCCAGCAGCTTAGCCGACAGTAACACTGAAGCTTTCTTT. Residues: CASSLADSNTEAFF.

This clone was observed once. The chain combines TRBV15 with TRBJ2-3, with unresolved D. CDR1 and CDR2 from the germline V gene are LNHNV and YYDKDF (reference sequence). Trimming removed 0 bases at V and 0 bases at J, with 7 bases between. The CDR3 has 15 amino acids. CDR3 protein: CATSRDLPSTDTQYF. DNA for the CDR3: TGTGCCACCAGCAGAGATCTCCCTAGCACAGATACGCAGTATTTT.

The gene calls are TRBV6-2 or TRBV6-3 and TRBJ1-5; possibly TRBD1 for D (6 bases). V was pared by 2 bases and J by 2 bases, with 13 bases between. CDR3 length: 16 amino acids. Germline values: CDR1 MNHEY, CDR2 SVGEGT. The CDR3 loop reads CASSYGGQGRNQPQHF. The DNA for the CDR3 is TGTGCCAGCAGTTACGGCGGGCAGGGGCGCAATCAGCCCCAGCATTTT.

The CDR3 sequence is CASSPREEAGSTEAFF. In DNA form, the CDR3 reads TGTGCCAGCTCCCCCCGGGAGGAGGCTGGAAGCACTGAAGCTTTCTTT. The gene calls are TRBV18 and TRBJ1-1, with D unresolved. The V and J ends lost 6 bases and 4 bases respectively, with 21 bases between them. This CDR3 spans 16 amino acids. The germline V gene has CDR1 KGHSH and CDR2 LQKENI.

The chain couples TRBV29-1 to TRBJ2-3, with 8 positions matching TRBD2. V lost 3 bases to trimming and J lost 0 bases; unmatched junction nucleotides: 11. From germline, CDR1 is SQVTM and CDR2 ANQGSEA. This CDR3 comprises 17 residues. CDR3 sequence (DNA): TGCAGCGTTGACCAGCTACCGGGACTAGTGAGCACAGATACGCAGTATTTT. Its translation: CSVDQLPGLVSTDTQYF.

The chain combines TRBV6-4 with TRBJ2-7; 11 bases match TRBD2. From germline, CDR1 is MRHNA and CDR2 SNTAGT. The CDR3 contains 14 residues. J gave up 2 bases and V 3 bases, and 0 bases lay outside the gene matches. This CDR3 reads CASSELAGAYEQYF. CDR3 in DNA: TGTGCCAGCAGTGAACTAGCGGGAGCCTACGAGCAGTACTTC.

CDR3 sequence (DNA): TGTGCCAGCAGCTCGCAGACTAGCGGCCAGACCCAGTACTTC. As protein: CASSSQTSGQTQYF. This rearrangement joins TRBV7-2 to TRBJ2-5, with 9 bases fitting TRBD2. The germline CDR1 and CDR2 sequences are SGHTA and FQGNSA. The CDR3 contains 14 residues. V dropped 4 bases and J dropped 6; count of bases not matched to a gene: 6.

J is TRBJ2-7 and V is TRBV7-2, with D maybe TRBD2 (6 bases). The CDR3 loop spans 15 amino acids. Trimming pared 1 base from V and 1 base from J, leaving 11 bases between. CDR1 SGHTA and CDR2 FQGNSA come from the germline V gene. The DNA for the CDR3 is TGTGCCAGCAGCTTAGAGGGAGGCCAATCCTACGAGCAGTACTTC. Its translation is CASSLEGGQSYEQYF.

This clone was picked up one time. This chain joins TRBV7-7 and TRBJ1-4; 9 positions agree with TRBD1. This CDR3 is built from 16 residues. Trimming at V came to 2 bases and at J to 4 bases, leaving 5 bases not matched to a gene. Germline loops: CDR1 SSHAT, CDR2 FNYEAQ (reference sequence). The chain's CDR3 is CASSLYRGRHNEKLFF. CDR3 DNA: TGTGCCAGCAGCTTATACAGGGGGCGGCATAATGAAAAACTGTTTTTT.

The chain links TRBV15 to TRBJ2-2; 8 bases are shared with TRBD2. Germline values: CDR1 LNHNV, CDR2 YYDKDF (reference sequence). The V segment lost 1 base and the J segment 5 bases; nucleotides outside the gene matches: 9. CDR3 length: 17 residues. The DNA of the CDR3 is TGTGCCACCAGCAGAGGCGGTGCGGGAGGTCAAACCGGGGAGCTGTTTTTT. Translation gives CATSRGGAGGQTGELFF. Filled out from reference TRBV15 and TRBJ2-2, the complete variable domain reads DAMVIQNPRYQVTQFGKPVTLSCSQTLNHNVMYWYQQKSSQAPKLLFHYYDKDFNNEADTPDNFQSRRPNTSFCFLDIRSPGLGDTAMYLCATSRGGAGGQTGELFFGEGSRLTVL.

The chain is built from TRBV5-1 and TRBJ2-7; tentatively, D is TRBD2 (6 bases). The CDR3 has 14 residues. V was shortened by 4 bases and J by 4 bases, with 15 bases between the two germline ends. From germline, CDR1 is SGHRS and CDR2 YFSETQ. CDR3 DNA sequence: TGCGCCAGCAGCGGCGGGACTCACCGGTACGAGCAGTACTTC. This translates into CASSGGTHRYEQYF.

This rearrangement joins TRBV7-9 to TRBJ1-4; D gene ambiguous. Trimming took off 0 bases at V and 6 bases at J, with 5 bases between the two ends. Germline CDR1 and CDR2: SEHNR and FQNEAQ (reference sequence). This CDR3 region has 13 residues. In nucleotides, the CDR3 is TGTGCCAGCAGCTTAGCGCGGGATGAAAAACTGTTTTTT. This translates into CASSLARDEKLFF.

V gene TRBV28 combines with J gene TRBJ1-2, with 7 nucleotides matching TRBD1. The CDR3 spans 14 residues. CDR1 and CDR2 (germline): MDHEN, SYDVKM. With 6 bases clipped from V and 6 bases from J, the junction kept 10 bases outside the gene matches. The DNA for the CDR3 is TGTGCCAGCAGCATTGGGACAGCACATAATGGCTACACCTTC. Encoded protein: CASSIGTAHNGYTF.

The gene calls are TRBV27 and TRBJ1-1; 9 bases line up with TRBD1. Trimming cost V 2 bases and J 4 bases; bases outside gene matches: 11. Germline loops: CDR1 MNHEY, CDR2 SMNVEV (reference sequence). The CDR3 has 17 residues. As DNA, the CDR3 is TGTGCCAGCAGTTTAGCGCAGGGAGACAGGGGGACCACTGAAGCTTTCTTT. Translation gives CASSLAQGDRGTTEAFF.

The V and J genes are TRBV15 and TRBJ2-7; 8 nucleotides align to TRBD1. Unmatched junction bases numbered 8, after V lost 1 base and J lost 6 bases. This CDR3 spans 15 amino acids. Germline loops: CDR1 LNHNV, CDR2 YYDKDF (reference sequence). This chain's CDR3 is CATSRVQWGTGEQYF. As DNA, the CDR3 is TGTGCCACCAGCAGAGTGCAGTGGGGGACAGGCGAGCAGTACTTC.